The entry that follows covers one T cell receptor (beta chain) sequence. The sample comes from a study of OX40 agonist ivuxolimab in advanced cancers. Study overall: Three dose-escalation patients had partial responses: one with hepatocellular carcinoma and two with cutaneous melanoma.

The CDR3 is 16 amino acids. Trimming pared 5 bases from V and 0 bases from J, leaving 13 bases between. Per germline, CDR1 MDHEN and CDR2 SYDVKM. Sequencing used immunoSEQ multiplex PCR; TCRdb keeps in-frame clones, though not all of them. The repertoire includes about 33,000 clones, about 81% of them detected once, and over 20% sits in the top ten. The sequenced sample was CD4+ or CD8+ T cells sorted from blood, obtained in a trial of the OX40 agonist ivuxolimab. This receptor was identified in an adult with an advanced solid tumor such as melanoma, head and neck, liver or kidney cancer. The J gene is TRBJ2-2, the V gene TRBV28; no clear D gene. Here the CDR3 DNA reads TGTGCCAGCAGTCCCCATCCCAACGCGAACACCGGGGAGCTGTTTTTT. As protein: CASSPHPNANTGELFF.